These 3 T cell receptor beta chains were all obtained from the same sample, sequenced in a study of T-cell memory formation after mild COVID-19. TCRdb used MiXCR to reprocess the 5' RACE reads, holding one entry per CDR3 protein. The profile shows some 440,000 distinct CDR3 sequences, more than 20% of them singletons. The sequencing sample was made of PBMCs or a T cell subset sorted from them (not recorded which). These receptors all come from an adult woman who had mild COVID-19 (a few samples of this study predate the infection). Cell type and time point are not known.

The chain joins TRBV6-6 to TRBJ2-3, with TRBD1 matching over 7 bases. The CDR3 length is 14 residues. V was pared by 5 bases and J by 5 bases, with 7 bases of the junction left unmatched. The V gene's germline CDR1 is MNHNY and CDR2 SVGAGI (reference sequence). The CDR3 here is CASSAGTVKDTQYF. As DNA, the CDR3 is TGTGCCAGCAGTGCCGGGACAGTTAAAGATACGCAGTATTTT.

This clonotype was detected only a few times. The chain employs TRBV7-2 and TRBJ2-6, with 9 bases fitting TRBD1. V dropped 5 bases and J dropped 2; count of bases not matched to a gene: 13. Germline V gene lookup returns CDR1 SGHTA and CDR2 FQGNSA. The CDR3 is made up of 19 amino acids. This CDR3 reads CASSAPSGQGIPGANVLTF. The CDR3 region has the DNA TGTGCCAGCAGCGCACCATCGGGACAGGGTATTCCTGGGGCCAACGTCCTGACTTTC.

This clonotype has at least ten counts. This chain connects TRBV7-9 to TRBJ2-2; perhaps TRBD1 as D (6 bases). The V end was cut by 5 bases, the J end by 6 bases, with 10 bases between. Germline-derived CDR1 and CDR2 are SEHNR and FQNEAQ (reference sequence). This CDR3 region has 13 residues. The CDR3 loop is CASSPPGAGELFF. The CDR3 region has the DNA TGTGCCAGCAGCCCCCCAGGGGCCGGGGAGCTGTTTTTT.